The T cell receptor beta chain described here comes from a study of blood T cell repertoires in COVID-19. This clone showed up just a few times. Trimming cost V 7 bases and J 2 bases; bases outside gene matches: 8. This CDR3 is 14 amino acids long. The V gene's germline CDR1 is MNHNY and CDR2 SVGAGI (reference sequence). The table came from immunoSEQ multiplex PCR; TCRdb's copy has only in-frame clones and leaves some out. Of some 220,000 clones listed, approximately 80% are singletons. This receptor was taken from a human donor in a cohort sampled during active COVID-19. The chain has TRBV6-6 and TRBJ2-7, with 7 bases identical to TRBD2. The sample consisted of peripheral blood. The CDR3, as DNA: TGTGCCAGCACTACCGAGCGGGAAGCCTACGAGCAGTACTTC. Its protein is CASTTEREAYEQYF.